These 10 T cell receptor beta chains came from one sample sequenced in a study of blood T cells in healthy people across ages. A second PCR, run for about 7 to 11 cycles, used a sample-barcoded 5' primer plus a J-beta primer mix. Each CDR3 protein gets one entry after TCRdb re-called the 5' RACE reads with MiXCR. Of 1.5 million to 2 million distinct CDR3 sequences listed, 28% are singletons. Sample: blood. Receptor source: a young woman in good health.

The chain is built from TRBV6-6 and TRBJ2-6, with D uncertain. Germline V CDR1 and CDR2: MNHNY, SVGAGI (reference sequence). Trimming left V 7 bases short and J 4 bases short, with 8 bases between. This CDR3 spans 13 amino acids. The CDR3 sequence is CASTPGGANVLTF. The CDR3 bases are TGTGCCAGCACCCCCGGCGGGGCCAACGTCCTGACTTTC.

This clonotype showed up many times. The chain has TRBV6-6 and TRBJ2-4; 7 nucleotides align to TRBD2. After removal of 7 bases from V and 7 bases from J, the junction contained 13 bases not matched to a gene. The V gene's germline CDR1 is MNHNY and CDR2 SVGAGI (reference sequence). The CDR3 is made up of 15 amino acids. The CDR3 protein is CASTAAGRGSNIQYF. In DNA, the CDR3 is TGTGCCAGCACGGCAGCGGGGAGAGGCTCGAACATTCAGTACTTC.

A few counts support this clonotype. A much larger clone differs from this one at a single base, so this may be a read error. The chain has TRBV7-8 and TRBJ2-4; no clear D gene. The assigned J gene may be wrong: the sequence end matches TRBJ2-5 better. Germline CDR1 is SGHVS and CDR2 is FQNEAQ. The CDR3 is 14 residues long. The CDR3 sequence is CVSSLGRLQETQYF. The CDR3 nucleotides read TGTGTCAGCAGCTTAGGTCGGTTACAAGAGACCCAGTACTTC.

This clonotype was counted many times. The chain links TRBV5-1 to TRBJ2-1, with D possibly matching TRBD1 (6 bases). The CDR3 is 11 residues long. The germline V gene has CDR1 SGHRS and CDR2 YFSETQ. V shed 7 bases and J shed 6 bases, with 8 bases lying between them. This CDR3 is CASQQGNEQFF. The CDR3 region has the DNA TGCGCCAGCCAACAGGGCAATGAGCAGTTCTTC.

Concerning this clonotype: A read error may be the cause here, since a much bigger clone is one base away. J is TRBJ2-1 and V is TRBV7-2; a possible D gene is TRBD1 (6 bases). V was shortened by 4 bases and J by 13 bases, with 17 bases between the two germline ends. The CDR3 totals 13 residues. Germline CDR1 is SGHTA and CDR2 is FQGNSA. CDR3 loop: CASSSQGQETQFF. The DNA for the CDR3 is TGTGCCAGCAGCTCTCAGGGGCAAGAGACCCAGTTCTTC.

Details on this clonotype: This clone may be a read error of a much larger clone one base away. The rearrangement uses TRBV5-1 and TRBJ1-2; 7 bases are shared with TRBD1. There are 18 residues in the CDR3. Per germline, CDR1 SGHRS and CDR2 YFSETQ. The CDR3 loop reads CAGSLAGGAGGRNYGYTF. The CDR3 bases are TGCGCCGGCAGCTTGGCCGGCGGAGCAGGGGGAAGAAACTATGGCTACACCTTC.

J is TRBJ1-2 and V is TRBV5-5, with a possible D match to TRBD1 (5 bases). CDR3 size: 14 residues. V was cut by 4 bases and J by 1 base, with 11 bases left in between. In germline, CDR1 is SGHKS, CDR2 YYEKEE (reference sequence). CDR3: CASSPWGGNYGYTF. DNA for the CDR3: TGTGCCAGCAGCCCGTGGGGGGGTAACTATGGCTACACCTTC. The full variable domain, in which reference TRBV5-5 and TRBJ1-2 provide the parts outside the CDR3, is DAGVTQSPTHLIKTRGQQVTLRCSPISGHKSVSWYQQVLGQGPQFIFQYYEKEERGRGNFPDRFSARQFPNYSSELNVNALLLGDSALYLCASSPWGGNYGYTFGSGTRLTVV.

In the case of this clonotype: Given a much more abundant clone one base away, this may be a read error. The CDR3 sequence is CASSLSVGQYF. The CDR3 nucleotides are TGTGCCAGCAGTTTGTCTGTTGGGCAGTACTTC. V and J are TRBV12-3 or TRBV12-4 and TRBJ2-7; no reliable D call. The CDR3 sequence is 11 residues long. V was cut by 3 bases and J by 9 bases, with 9 bases left in between.

This clonotype showed up just a few times. This sequence joins TRBV9 and TRBJ1-2, with D unresolved. The V gene lost 2 bases and the J gene lost 4 bases, with 9 bases spanning the gap. CDR3 size: 13 residues. Germline CDR1 is SGDLS and CDR2 is YYNGEE. CDR3 amino acids: CASSVPPFYGYTF. For the CDR3, the DNA is TGTGCCAGCAGCGTTCCACCATTCTATGGCTACACCTTC.

The chain uses TRBV7-6 and TRBJ2-5; D may be TRBD2 (5 bases). Per the germline V gene, CDR1 is SGHVS and CDR2 is FNYEAQ. The CDR3 consists of 13 residues. V dropped 4 bases and J dropped 5 bases, with 11 bases sitting between them. DNA for the CDR3: TGTGCCAGCAGCTCCGGGAATCGGGAGACCCAGTACTTC. This codes for CASSSGNRETQYF.